The next 18 T cell receptor beta chains were all read from a single sample in a study of patients and donors after allogeneic stem cell transplantation. TCRdb processed the RT-PCR reads anew with MiXCR; each CDR3 protein has one entry. This table holds over 130,000 distinct CDR3 sequences, about a third found once. Source material: blood, either unsorted or a sorted T cell fraction (not recorded which). Source of these receptors: a human donor who was either an allogeneic HSCT recipient or a stem cell or donor lymphocyte infusion donor (not recorded which). It is not recorded whose cells these are; they may come from a transplant donor.

This sequence joins TRBV5-8 and TRBJ1-1, with D perhaps matching TRBD1 (5 bases). Germline V gene lookup returns CDR1 SGHTS and CDR2 YDEGEE. The CDR3 extends over 19 amino acids. V was clipped by 2 bases and J by 1 base, with 24 bases between them. For the CDR3, the DNA is TGTGCCAGCAGCTTTTCACGGGACGCCGGAGTGTGGAGGAACACTGAAGCTTTCTTT. It translates to CASSFSRDAGVWRNTEAFF.

V and J are TRBV12-3 or TRBV12-4 and TRBJ1-1; the D is unclear. Trimming stripped 7 bases from V and 4 bases from J, with 16 bases between. The CDR3 is made up of 14 amino acids. CDR3 loop: CASTLGSTGTEAFF. The CDR3 DNA follows: TGTGCCAGCACCCTGGGGAGTACGGGCACTGAAGCTTTCTTT.

V gene TRBV24-1 combines with J gene TRBJ1-5, with a tentative D call TRBD1 (5 bases). Trimming removed 5 bases from V and 2 bases from J, with 18 bases in between. Germline V gene sequence: CDR1 KGHDR, CDR2 SFDVKD. CDR3 size: 17 residues. CDR3 DNA: TGTGCCACCAGTGGTCAAAGGGACCGGGGGGGCAATCAGCCCCAGCATTTT. Translation gives CATSGQRDRGGNQPQHF.

The chain uses TRBV12-3 or TRBV12-4 and TRBJ2-1, with 11 bases lining up with TRBD2. With V trimmed by 3 bases and J by 7 bases, 2 bases remained unmatched. This CDR3 spans 14 amino acids. The CDR3 DNA is TGTGCCAGCAGTTTGATAGCGGGGGGGAATGAGCAGTTCTTC. Translated, it gives CASSLIAGGNEQFF.

The gene calls are TRBV7-2 and TRBJ1-2; D unclear. From germline, CDR1 is SGHTA and CDR2 FQGNSA. CDR3 length: 14 amino acids. The V end lost 1 base, the J end lost 5 bases, and 11 bases lay between the germline ends. The CDR3 DNA reads TGTGCCAGCAGCTTAGTTAGCAGTCCTTATGGCTACACCTTC. Amino acid sequence: CASSLVSSPYGYTF.

V gene TRBV6-2 or TRBV6-3 combines with J gene TRBJ2-1; 8 nucleotides agree with TRBD1. This CDR3 contains 13 residues. Germline V CDR1 and CDR2: MNHEY, SVGEGT. The junction had 6 bases not matched to a gene; V was cut back by 7 bases and J by 7 bases. DNA of the CDR3: TGTGCCAGCAAAGGACAGGGTTTTAATGAGCAGTTCTTC. Encoded protein: CASKGQGFNEQFF.

The J gene is TRBJ2-7, the V gene TRBV15; 7 bases are a match to TRBD2. Germline V gene lookup returns CDR1 LNHNV and CDR2 YYDKDF (reference sequence). V lost 3 bases and J lost 3; bases outside the gene matches: 5. The CDR3 is 14 amino acids. CDR3: CATSSTWGGYEQYV. The CDR3 nucleotides read TGTGCCACCAGCAGTACCTGGGGGGGCTACGAGCAGTACGTC.

Only a few counts were recorded for this clonotype. The chain has TRBV12-3 or TRBV12-4 and TRBJ1-6; TRBD1 is a possible D gene (6 bases). V was clipped by 5 bases and J by 7 bases, with 12 bases between them. The CDR3 has 14 residues. CDR3 nucleotides: TGTGCCAGCAGTATAGGACAGAAGAATTCACCCCTCCACTTT. Amino acid sequence: CASSIGQKNSPLHF.

The chain has TRBV20-1 and TRBJ1-6; D possibly corresponds to TRBD1 (6 bases). CDR1 is DFQATT and CDR2 is SNEGSKA in the germline V gene (reference sequence). Trimming took off 3 bases at V and 7 bases at J, with 16 bases between the two ends. CDR3 length: 15 residues. The CDR3 loop is CSARFRGDWNSPLHF. Written as DNA, the CDR3 is TGCAGTGCTAGGTTCAGGGGAGATTGGAATTCACCCCTCCACTTT.

CDR3 protein: CASSLGGVANQPQHF. CDR3 nucleotides: TGCGCCAGCAGCCTTGGAGGGGTAGCTAATCAGCCCCAGCATTTT. V gene TRBV5-1 combines with J gene TRBJ1-5, with a tentative D call TRBD1 (5 bases). Germline V gene data show CDR1 as SGHRS and CDR2 as YFSETQ. V lost 4 bases and J 4 bases, leaving 15 bases between the germline ends. The CDR3 is 15 amino acids.

The rearrangement joins TRBV5-1 to TRBJ2-2, with TRBD1 matching over 8 bases. Germline V gene lookup returns CDR1 SGHRS and CDR2 YFSETQ. V shed 5 bases, J shed 5 bases, and the junction held 11 bases outside the gene matches. CDR3 length equals 16 residues. The CDR3 region has the DNA TGCGCCAGCAGGCGGACAGGGATGGATATAACCGGGGAGCTGTTTTTT. Its protein product is CASRRTGMDITGELFF.

This clonotype was seen only a few times. The chain carries TRBV4-2 and TRBJ1-1; maybe TRBD1 (5 bases). V gave up 3 bases and J gave up 4 bases, with 12 bases separating them. The CDR3 contains 14 residues. Looked up from germline, CDR1 is LGHNA and CDR2 is YNFKEQ. As DNA, the CDR3 is TGTGCCAGCAGCCAGGGGCGGGGAGGCACTGAAGCTTTCTTT. Its translation: CASSQGRGGTEAFF.

This clonotype has more than one count but fewer than ten. The chain links TRBV9 to TRBJ1-2; D perhaps matches TRBD1 (6 bases). Germline V CDR1 and CDR2: SGDLS, YYNGEE. V lost 2 bases, J lost 7 bases, and 12 bases lay in between. There are 13 residues in the CDR3. The CDR3 protein is CASSVPGAPGYTF. The CDR3 DNA reads TGTGCCAGCAGCGTTCCAGGGGCGCCTGGCTACACCTTC.

The V call is TRBV20-1, the J call TRBJ2-1, with D tentatively TRBD1 (6 bases). The CDR3 runs to 15 residues. The V end was cut by 4 bases, the J end by 1 base, with 14 bases between. Germline CDR1 reads DFQATT; CDR2 reads SNEGSKA (reference sequence). The CDR3 protein is CSATRTAGSYNEQFF. CDR3 in DNA: TGCAGTGCTACCCGGACAGCCGGATCCTACAATGAGCAGTTCTTC.

The chain recombines TRBV15 with TRBJ1-1; D unresolved. Per germline, CDR1 LNHNV and CDR2 YYDKDF (reference sequence). The CDR3 is 15 amino acids. Trimming removed 1 base from V and 5 bases from J, with 14 bases in between. CDR3 in DNA: TGTGCCACCAGCAGAGCTCCCCCCATACGGACTGAAGCTTTCTTT. It is translated as CATSRAPPIRTEAFF.

The rearrangement joins TRBV14 to TRBJ1-1, with unresolved D. The germline gives CDR1 SGHDN, CDR2 FVKESK. Trimming took off 0 bases at V and 4 bases at J, with 12 bases between the two ends. CDR3 length: 15 amino acids. In DNA form, the CDR3 reads TGTGCCAGCAGCCAAGATAGAGGATTGGGCACTGAAGCTTTCTTT. This codes for CASSQDRGLGTEAFF.

The CDR3 DNA follows: TGTGCCTGTTTCGGACCTGATTCTGGAAACACCATATATTTT. Protein product: CACFGPDSGNTIYF. The chain recombines TRBV6-6 with TRBJ1-3; no reliable D call. The CDR3 contains 14 residues. The V gene's germline CDR1 is MNHNY and CDR2 SVGAGI (reference sequence). Trimming took off 11 bases at V and 1 base at J, with 15 bases between the two ends.

In its sample, this clonotype was seen a few times. The rearrangement joins TRBV28 to TRBJ1-5, with TRBD1 matching 9 bases. This CDR3 has 15 residues. Germline loops: CDR1 MDHEN, CDR2 SYDVKM. J gave up 9 bases and V 5 bases, and 11 bases lay outside the gene matches. The chain's CDR3 is CASSTGQGSEWPQHF. In nucleotides, the CDR3 is TGTGCCAGCAGTACCGGACAGGGGAGTGAGTGGCCCCAGCATTTT.